The 15 T cell receptor beta chains given below trace back to one sample, sequenced in a study of CD8+ T cells in alopecia areata. RNA extraction and reverse transcription yielded cDNA as sequencing template. Here immunoSEQ multiplex PCR was the method, and the copy in TCRdb shows in-frame clones only, minus some. The sample lists 140,000 to 150,000 clones, 54% occurring once. The sample's treatment: oral pan-JAK inhibitor, 5-10 mg twice daily. The source was CD8+ T cells sorted from blood, collected at week 4, from a patient treated with tofacitinib. All receptors come from a human donor with alopecia areata.

As to this clone: This CDR3 is also generated by other DNA sequences in the sample. The chain links TRBV30 to TRBJ1-1; maybe TRBD1 (5 bases). Germline V gene lookup returns CDR1 GTSNPN and CDR2 SVGIG (reference sequence). Trimming took off 4 bases at V and 1 base at J, with 7 bases between the two ends. This CDR3 has 12 residues. The CDR3 region is CAWNGGNTEAFF. DNA for the CDR3: TGTGCCTGGAATGGGGGGAACACTGAAGCTTTCTTT. The full variable domain, in which reference TRBV30 and TRBJ1-1 provide the parts outside the CDR3, is SQTIHQWPATLVQPVGSPLSLECTVEGTSNPNLYWYRQAAGRGLQLLFYSVGIGQISSEVPQNLSASRPQDRQFILSSKKLLLSDSGFYLCAWNGGNTEAFFGQGTRLTVV.

The rearrangement links TRBV19 to TRBJ1-5; possible D gene TRBD1, 5 bases. Trimming pared 5 bases from V and 7 bases from J, leaving 18 bases between. The CDR3 loop spans 15 amino acids. CDR1 is LNHDA and CDR2 is SQIVND in the germline V gene (reference sequence). The DNA for the CDR3 is TGTGCCAGTAGTCCAGGACCCCCGGGGCAGCAGCCCCAGCATTTT. Its translation is CASSPGPPGQQPQHF.

As DNA, the CDR3 is TGTGCCAGCAGCCCCGCAACACACGGGGGAGCTTTCTTT. This codes for CASSPATHGGAFF. The chain employs TRBV13 and TRBJ1-1; TRBD1 might be the D (5 bases). The CDR3 is made up of 13 amino acids. Trimming cost V 5 bases and J 10 bases, with 17 bases left between them. Germline V gene data show CDR1 as PRHDT and CDR2 as FYEKMQ (reference sequence).

The J gene is TRBJ2-5, the V gene TRBV6-5, with D perhaps matching TRBD1 (6 bases). V was clipped by 4 bases and J by 5 bases, with 14 bases between them. The V gene's germline CDR1 is MNHEY and CDR2 SVGAGI. The CDR3 totals 14 residues. Written as DNA, the CDR3 is TGTGCCAGCAGTTTACAGGGTCTGGTGGAGACCCAGTACTTC. Translation: CASSLQGLVETQYF.

This clone was seen a few times. The rearrangement uses TRBV27 and TRBJ1-6, with a tentative D call TRBD1 (5 bases). The CDR3 has 16 amino acids. The germline V gene has CDR1 MNHEY and CDR2 SMNVEV (reference sequence). V shed 4 bases and J shed 4 bases, with 14 bases lying between them. CDR3 loop: CASSSPASGYNSPLHF. In nucleotides, the CDR3 is TGTGCCAGCAGTTCGCCTGCCTCAGGGTATAATTCACCCCTCCACTTT.

CDR3 amino acids: CASSPRGGPYNEQFF. The DNA of the CDR3 is TGTGCCAGCAGCCCTAGAGGGGGGCCCTACAATGAGCAGTTCTTC. The gene calls are TRBV7-2 and TRBJ2-1; perhaps D is TRBD1 or TRBD2 (6 bases each). From germline, CDR1 is SGHTA and CDR2 FQGNSA. Trimming shortened V by 5 bases and J by 2 bases, and 13 bases separated the two germline ends. This CDR3 is built from 15 residues.

V and J are TRBV7-9 and TRBJ2-1; unclear D gene. Looked up from germline, CDR1 is SEHNR and CDR2 is FQNEAQ (reference sequence). This CDR3 contains 13 residues. Trimming left V 5 bases short and J 6 bases short, with 11 bases between. CDR3 sequence: CASSHGVPNEQFF. CDR3 nucleotide sequence: TGTGCCAGCAGCCACGGAGTTCCCAATGAGCAGTTCTTC.

This clone has more than one count but fewer than ten. This chain joins TRBV23-1 and TRBJ1-2, with 7 bases identical to TRBD1. TRBV23-1 is labeled an ORF, and its function is uncertain. The CDR3 has 15 amino acids. J gave up 2 bases and V 2 bases, and 5 bases lay outside the gene matches. CDR3: CASSQGQVENYGYTF. The CDR3 DNA follows: TGCGCCAGCAGTCAAGGACAGGTCGAGAACTATGGCTACACCTTC.

The chain recombines TRBV27 with TRBJ2-7; 8 bases are a match to TRBD1. The CDR3 spans 15 residues. V lost 2 bases, J lost 1 base, and 4 bases stayed unmatched. The germline V gene has CDR1 MNHEY and CDR2 SMNVEV (reference sequence). The CDR3 is CASSLGQGWSYEQYF. In DNA, the CDR3 is TGTGCCAGCAGTTTAGGACAGGGATGGTCCTACGAGCAGTACTTC.

The chain is built from TRBV5-1 and TRBJ1-2; D not certain. The germline gives CDR1 SGHRS, CDR2 YFSETQ. V was clipped by 5 bases and J by 2 bases, with 10 bases between them. The CDR3 contains 13 residues. The CDR3 spells CASSHPSNYGYTF. CDR3 DNA: TGCGCCAGCAGTCACCCTTCAAACTATGGCTACACCTTC.

The V call is TRBV5-1, the J call TRBJ2-7, with D perhaps matching TRBD1 (5 bases). V lost 5 bases and J 4 bases, leaving 13 bases between the germline ends. Germline V gene sequence: CDR1 SGHRS, CDR2 YFSETQ. The CDR3 has 13 amino acids. CDR3 sequence reads: CASRTDPSYEQYF. The DNA of the CDR3 is TGCGCCAGCAGGACAGACCCATCGTACGAGCAGTACTTC.

This clone was observed a few times. The rearrangement joins TRBV19 to TRBJ1-2; D is undetermined. The CDR3 totals 15 residues. CDR1 LNHDA and CDR2 SQIVND come from the germline V gene (reference sequence). V was trimmed by 0 bases and J by 2 bases, leaving 10 bases between them. This chain's CDR3 is CASSIDWLANYGYTF. The CDR3 nucleotides read TGTGCCAGTAGTATAGATTGGTTGGCGAACTATGGCTACACCTTC. Full variable domain (missing parts from reference TRBV19 and TRBJ1-2): DGGITQSPKYLFRKEGQNVTLSCEQNLNHDAMYWYRQDPGQGLRLIYYSQIVNDFQKGDIAEGYSVSREKKESFPLTVTSAQKNPTAFYLCASSIDWLANYGYTFGSGTRLTVV.

This chain joins TRBV27 and TRBJ2-1; the D is unclear. The CDR3 sequence is 14 residues long. With 4 bases removed from V and 2 bases from J, the gap between germline ends came to 9 bases. CDR1 MNHEY and CDR2 SMNVEV come from the germline V gene (reference sequence). CDR3 protein: CASSSRGPYNEQFF. CDR3 nucleotide sequence: TGTGCCAGCAGTTCCCGAGGTCCCTACAATGAGCAGTTCTTC.

The genes are TRBV29-1 and TRBJ1-1; D perhaps matches TRBD1 (5 bases). V shed 4 bases and J shed 11 bases, with 17 bases lying between them. Germline lookup yields CDR1 SQVTM and CDR2 ANQGSEA. CDR3 length: 12 residues. CDR3 DNA: TGCAGCGTTGTGGAACTCCCCGAGGGGGCTTTCTTT. Translation gives CSVVELPEGAFF.

In its sample, this clone was seen a few times. This chain connects TRBV6-6 to TRBJ2-7; D perhaps matches TRBD1 (6 bases). This CDR3 region has 13 residues. Trimming took 6 bases from V and 4 from J, leaving 13 bases between them. The V gene's germline CDR1 is MNHNY and CDR2 SVGAGI (reference sequence). The CDR3 coding sequence is TGTGCCAGCAGCCCGGGCGGACAGTACGAGCAGTACTTC. As protein: CASSPGGQYEQYF.